This T cell receptor beta chain was retrieved from a study of shared clonotypes between healthy human individuals. The germline gives CDR1 MDHEN, CDR2 SYDVKM. V gave up 4 bases and J gave up 4 bases; unmatched junction bases: 5. The CDR3 runs to 14 residues. Naive CD8 isolation took CD45RO-negative cells positively selected for CCR7 and excluded terminally differentiated effector memory CD45RA+ cells. Assay used: immunoSEQ multiplex PCR; TCRdb lists only in-frame clones, some missing. The repertoire includes millions of clones, about 95% of them detected once, and about 1.1% sits in the top ten. Sequenced: naive CD8+ T cells sorted from blood. V gene TRBV28 combines with J gene TRBJ1-1; TRBD1 agrees at 8 bases. The receptor was isolated from a man aged 18 to 30 in good health. CDR3 sequence (DNA): TGTGCCAGCAGTTACAGGGGGGACTTCACTGAAGCTTTCTTT. It codes for CASSYRGDFTEAFF.